The 13 T cell receptor beta chains below were found in one sample sequenced in a study of T cell responses to AZD1222 COVID-19 vaccine (dated by TCRdb to the early 2020s). According to the study, the label for this sample's time point signals: baseline before first vaccination. Library prep was done by the immunoSEQ multiplex PCR assay. TCRdb retrieved this table from immuneACCESS and kept in-frame rearrangements only. Not all clones are present; in checked studies, unresolved V genes account for under half, and no reason is known for the remainder. The sample table holds some 150,000 clones, of which 85% to 95% were seen once. 3.5% to 4.5% of the sample is taken by the ten largest. Sequences were derived from peripheral blood, sampled on day 0 of AZD1222 vaccination. Every receptor here comes from an adult in good health.

The V and J genes are TRBV9 and TRBJ2-1; 10 bases agree with TRBD2. The J segment lost 4 bases and the V segment lost 4 bases, leaving 2 bases of the junction unmatched. Germline V gives CDR1 SGDLS, CDR2 YYNGEE. The CDR3 covers 14 residues. The CDR3 region is CASSSSGGYNEQFF. CDR3 nucleotide sequence: TGTGCCAGCAGCTCTAGCGGGGGTTACAATGAGCAGTTCTTC.

This clone was seen only a few times. Other DNA sequences in this specimen translate into the identical CDR3. The V and J genes are TRBV6-5 and TRBJ1-5, with 7 bases aligning to TRBD1. Germline CDR1 and CDR2: MNHEY and SVGAGI. Trimming removed 7 bases from V and 1 base from J; junction bases left unmatched: 4. There are 14 residues in the CDR3. The CDR3 region is CASNPTGSNQPQHF. The CDR3 DNA reads TGTGCCAGCAACCCGACAGGGAGCAATCAGCCCCAGCATTTT.

This sequence joins TRBV27 and TRBJ1-6, with a tentative D call TRBD1 (5 bases). The CDR3 has 14 amino acids. Germline V gene lookup returns CDR1 MNHEY and CDR2 SMNVEV (reference sequence). V shed 2 bases and J shed 9 bases, with 11 bases lying between them. The CDR3 protein is CASSLIGVASPLHF. CDR3 sequence (DNA): TGTGCCAGCAGTTTAATAGGGGTCGCTTCACCCCTCCACTTT.

In this sample, this clone turned up once. The chain's CDR3 is CASSAGTAANTGELFF. The CDR3 DNA follows: TGTGCCAGCAGCGCTGGGACAGCAGCGAACACCGGGGAGCTGTTTTTT. The rearrangement uses TRBV7-2 and TRBJ2-2, with 7 bases lining up with TRBD1. The ends lost 5 bases at V and 0 bases at J; junction bases unmatched: 6. Germline CDR1 is SGHTA and CDR2 is FQGNSA. This CDR3 comprises 16 residues.

The CDR3 sequence: CASGDRGQSEAFF. As DNA, the CDR3 is TGTGCCAGCGGGGACAGGGGACAGAGTGAAGCTTTCTTT. V is TRBV7-9 and J is TRBJ1-1; 10 bases are a match to TRBD1. CDR3 length: 13 residues. The germline gives CDR1 SEHNR, CDR2 FQNEAQ (reference sequence). V trimming: 8 bases; J trimming: 7 bases; junction bases outside the gene matches: 7.

The genes are TRBV12-1 and TRBJ2-1; the table's D gene call, TRBD2, was not cross checked with the DNA. TRBV12-1 is assigned pseudogene status. This CDR3 is 17 amino acids long. Written as DNA, the CDR3 is TGTGCCAGCAGCCCCCGGACTAGCGGGGGGGACTACAATGAGCAGTTCTTC. Translated: CASSPRTSGGDYNEQFF.

The rearrangement uses TRBV29-1 and TRBJ2-2; perhaps D is TRBD1 or TRBD2 (5 bases each). Germline V gene sequence: CDR1 SQVTM, CDR2 ANQGSEA. This CDR3 region has 12 residues. V lost 4 bases to trimming and J lost 5 bases, with 8 bases between them. The CDR3 loop reads CSVGGMTGELFF. For the CDR3, the DNA is TGCAGCGTTGGGGGGATGACCGGGGAGCTGTTTTTT.

V and J are TRBV12-2 and TRBJ2-4; the DNA was not compared with TRBD1, the D call given in the table. TRBV12-2 is labeled a pseudogene. The CDR3 contains 20 residues. This CDR3 reads CASRSVEGRDRGIAKNIQYF. In DNA, the CDR3 is TGTGCAAGTCGCTCCGTTGAAGGTCGGGACAGGGGTATAGCCAAAAACATTCAGTACTTC.

The sample holds one count of this clone. J is TRBJ1-5 and V is TRBV5-8; D may be TRBD1 (5 bases). Germline CDR1 reads SGHTS; CDR2 reads YDEGEE. V dropped 3 bases and J dropped 2 bases, with 12 bases sitting between them. CDR3 length: 15 amino acids. CDR3 DNA sequence: TGTGCCAGCAGCTCCAGGGCTTGGGGCAATCAGCCCCAGCATTTT. It yields the protein CASSSRAWGNQPQHF. The full variable domain, in which reference TRBV5-8 and TRBJ1-5 provide the parts outside the CDR3, is EAGVTQSPTHLIKTRGQQATLRCSPISGHTSVYWYQQALGLGLQFLLWYDEGEERNRGNFPPRFSGRQFPNYSSELNVNALELEDSALYLCASSSRAWGNQPQHFGDGTRLSIL.

The V and J genes are TRBV10-1 and TRBJ1-2, with TRBD1 as a possible D gene (6 bases). The CDR3 is made up of 14 amino acids. CDR1 and CDR2 (germline): WNHNN, SYGVQD (reference sequence). V was trimmed by 5 bases and J by 6 bases, leaving 16 bases between them. DNA of the CDR3: TGCGCCAGCAGTTCTGGGGGGCCCCTCGATGGCTACACCTTC. Translated, it gives CASSSGGPLDGYTF.

This rearrangement joins TRBV27 to TRBJ2-7, with 7 bases aligning to TRBD2. Germline lookup yields CDR1 MNHEY and CDR2 SMNVEV (reference sequence). The CDR3 is 15 residues long. With V trimmed by 6 bases and J by 2 bases, 10 bases remained unmatched. The CDR3 spells CASSRRGDGTYEQYF. CDR3 bases: TGTGCCAGCAGCCGCCGGGGGGATGGGACCTACGAGCAGTACTTC.

The chain links TRBV7-9 to TRBJ2-1; 8 nucleotides line up with TRBD2. The V gene end was trimmed by 1 base and the J gene end by 9 bases; junction bases not matched to a gene: 8. The CDR3 spans 15 residues. Germline-derived CDR1 and CDR2 are SEHNR and FQNEAQ (reference sequence). The CDR3 sequence is CASSLETGGRGEQFF. CDR3 nucleotide sequence: TGTGCCAGCAGCTTAGAGACGGGGGGGCGCGGTGAGCAGTTCTTC. Complete variable domain (other parts from reference TRBV7-9 and TRBJ2-1): DTGVSQNPRHKITKRGQNVTFRCDPISEHNRLYWYRQTLGQGPEFLTYFQNEAQLEKSRLLSDRFSAERPKGSFSTLEIQRTEQGDSAMYLCASSLETGGRGEQFFGPGTRLTVL.

This rearrangement joins TRBV30 to TRBJ1-5; 7 positions match TRBD1. J was trimmed by 1 base and V by 3 bases; bases with no gene match: 0. CDR3 length: 13 residues. Germline V gene data show CDR1 as GTSNPN and CDR2 as SVGIG (reference sequence). This CDR3 reads CAWRGQSNQPQHF. The CDR3 nucleotides are TGTGCCTGGAGGGGACAGAGCAATCAGCCCCAGCATTTT.